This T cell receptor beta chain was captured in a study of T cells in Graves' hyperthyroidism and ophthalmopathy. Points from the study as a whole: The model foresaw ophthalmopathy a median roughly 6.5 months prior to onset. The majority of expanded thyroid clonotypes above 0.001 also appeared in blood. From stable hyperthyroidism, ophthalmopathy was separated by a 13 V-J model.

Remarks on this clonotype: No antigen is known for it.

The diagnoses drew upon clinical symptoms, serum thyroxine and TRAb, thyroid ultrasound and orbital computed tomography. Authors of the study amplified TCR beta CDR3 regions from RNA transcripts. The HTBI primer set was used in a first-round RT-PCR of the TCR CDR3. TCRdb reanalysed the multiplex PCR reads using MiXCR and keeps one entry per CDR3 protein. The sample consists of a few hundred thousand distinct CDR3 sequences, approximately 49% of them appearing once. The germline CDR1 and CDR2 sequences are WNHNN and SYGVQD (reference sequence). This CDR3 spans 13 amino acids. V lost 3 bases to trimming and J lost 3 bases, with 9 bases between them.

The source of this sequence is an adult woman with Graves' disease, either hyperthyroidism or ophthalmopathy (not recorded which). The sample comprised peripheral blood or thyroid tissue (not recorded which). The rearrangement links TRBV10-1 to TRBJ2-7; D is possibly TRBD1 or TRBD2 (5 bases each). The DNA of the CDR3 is TGCGCCAGCAGTGACCGGGACGGCTACGAGCAGTACTTC. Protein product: CASSDRDGYEQYF.